Shown below are 32 T cell receptor beta chains from a single sample sequenced in a study of blood T cell repertoires in COVID-19. Generated by immunoSEQ multiplex PCR, the TCRdb table keeps only in-frame clones and is missing some. The sample yields roughly 300,000 clones, about 89% seen once. The sequenced sample was peripheral blood. The receptors stem from a woman aged 45-65 years who had recovered from COVID-19.

The V gene is TRBV27, the J gene TRBJ2-1, with 8 bases that match TRBD1. The V gene's germline CDR1 is MNHEY and CDR2 SMNVEV (reference sequence). The CDR3 extends over 14 amino acids. The junction had 8 bases not matched to a gene; V was cut back by 5 bases and J by 8 bases. The CDR3 DNA sequence: TGTGCCAGCAGTGGGACAGGCGCGGGTGATGAGCAGTTCTTC. Amino acids: CASSGTGAGDEQFF.

The genes are TRBV29-1 and TRBJ2-5, with TRBD1 identical over 7 bases. Trimming took 7 bases from V and 1 from J; bases not matched to a gene: 6. CDR3 length equals 13 residues. Germline CDR1 and CDR2: SQVTM and ANQGSEA. The CDR3 reads CSGKDRTQETQYF. In nucleotides, the CDR3 is TGCAGCGGAAAGGACAGGACCCAAGAGACCCAGTACTTC.

The chain couples TRBV30 to TRBJ1-6; D may be TRBD1 (5 bases). CDR3 length: 13 residues. Per the germline V gene, CDR1 is GTSNPN and CDR2 is SVGIG (reference sequence). Trimming cost V 3 bases and J 8 bases, with 11 bases left between them. CDR3 sequence: CAWRGARDSPLHF. As DNA, the CDR3 is TGTGCCTGGAGAGGGGCCAGGGATTCACCCCTCCACTTT.

The CDR3 is CASSLVGQGGNQPQHF. The CDR3 region has the DNA TGTGCCAGCAGCTTGGTGGGACAGGGGGGCAATCAGCCCCAGCATTTT. The chain combines TRBV5-6 with TRBJ1-5; TRBD1 matches 11 bases. CDR3 length equals 16 residues. The germline V gene has CDR1 SGHDT and CDR2 YYEEEE. V was clipped by 0 bases and J by 2 bases; unmatched bases: 1. The full variable domain, completed using reference TRBV5-6 and TRBJ1-5, is DAGVTQSPTHLIKTRGQQVTLRCSPKSGHDTVSWYQQALGQGPQFIFQYYEEEERQRGNFPDRFSGHQFPNYSSELNVNALLLGDSALYLCASSLVGQGGNQPQHFGDGTRLSIL.

The chain joins TRBV9 to TRBJ2-3; TRBD2 aligns across 7 bases. This CDR3 contains 16 residues. V lost 4 bases and J lost 0; bases outside the gene matches: 8. Germline V CDR1 and CDR2: SGDLS, YYNGEE. CDR3 loop: CASSPRGGRSTDTQYF. CDR3 coding DNA: TGTGCCAGCAGCCCAAGGGGAGGGAGGAGCACAGATACGCAGTATTTT. The full variable domain, in which reference TRBV9 and TRBJ2-3 provide the parts outside the CDR3, is DSGVTQTPKHLITATGQRVTLRCSPRSGDLSVYWYQQSLDQGLQFLIQYYNGEERAKGNILERFSAQQFPDLHSELNLSSLELGDSALYFCASSPRGGRSTDTQYFGPGTRLTVL.

This chain joins TRBV6-5 and TRBJ1-1; D not resolved. This CDR3 has 14 residues. Per germline, CDR1 MNHEY and CDR2 SVGAGI. The V and J ends lost 6 bases and 0 bases respectively, with 11 bases between them. CDR3 sequence reads: CASRRQEMNTEAFF. In DNA, the CDR3 is TGTGCCAGCAGGAGGCAAGAGATGAACACTGAAGCTTTCTTT.

V gene TRBV18 combines with J gene TRBJ2-3; the D gene is possibly TRBD2 (6 bases). V shed 3 bases and J shed 4 bases, with 8 bases lying between them. This CDR3 is built from 13 residues. The germline gives CDR1 KGHSH, CDR2 LQKENI. This CDR3 is CASSPGGADTQYF. The CDR3 DNA reads TGTGCCAGCTCACCCGGAGGGGCAGATACGCAGTATTTT.

The V gene is TRBV18, the J gene TRBJ1-3; TRBD1 might be the D (5 bases). Germline loops: CDR1 KGHSH, CDR2 LQKENI. Deletions cut 3 bases from V and 0 bases from J, with 12 bases between. The length of the CDR3 is 16 residues. CDR3 DNA sequence: TGTGCCAGCTCACCTGCCGGACAAATCTCTGGAAACACCATATATTTT. The encoded protein is CASSPAGQISGNTIYF.

The chain carries TRBV29-1 and TRBJ2-5; D possibly corresponds to TRBD1 (6 bases). CDR1 and CDR2 (germline): SQVTM, ANQGSEA. The V gene lost 0 bases and the J gene lost 3 bases, with 17 bases spanning the gap. The CDR3 is 16 residues long. Here the CDR3 DNA reads TGCAGCGTTGAAGAACGGGTGACAGGACTTGAAGAGACCCAGTACTTC. Translated, it gives CSVEERVTGLEETQYF.

The gene calls are TRBV7-2 and TRBJ1-2, with a tentative D call TRBD1 (5 bases). The V end lost 5 bases, the J end lost 8 bases, and 15 bases lay between the germline ends. Germline V lookup: CDR1 SGHTA, CDR2 FQGNSA. This CDR3 contains 13 residues. The CDR3 loop reads CASSNRDSRGYTF. For the CDR3, the DNA is TGTGCCAGCAGCAACCGGGACTCTCGCGGCTACACCTTC.

The rearrangement uses TRBV5-8 and TRBJ2-7, with 8 bases that match TRBD1. Germline values: CDR1 SGHTS, CDR2 YDEGEE. J gave up 2 bases and V 1 base, and 8 bases lay outside the gene matches. The CDR3 runs to 16 residues. Here the CDR3 DNA reads TGTGCCAGCAGCTTGTACAGGGGGTCTTTTCCCTACGAGCAGTACTTC. It codes for CASSLYRGSFPYEQYF.

Only one count was recorded for this clone. CDR3 sequence reads: CASSKGLINYGYTF. CDR3 DNA: TGTGCCAGCAGCAAGGGACTGATCAACTATGGCTACACCTTC. The genes are TRBV2 and TRBJ1-2; a weak D match, TRBD1 (5 bases). Germline V lookup: CDR1 SNHLY, CDR2 FYNNEI. The germline V and J ends were trimmed by 6 bases and 2 bases, with 13 bases remaining between them. CDR3 length equals 14 residues.

V and J are TRBV19 and TRBJ2-1, with 10 bases lining up with TRBD2. Germline CDR1 reads LNHDA; CDR2 reads SQIVND (reference sequence). CDR3 length: 16 amino acids. The ends lost 3 bases at V and 2 bases at J; junction bases unmatched: 4. This CDR3 is CASSILAGGPYNEQFF. The CDR3 coding sequence is TGTGCCAGTAGTATTTTAGCGGGAGGCCCCTACAATGAGCAGTTCTTC.

Details on this clone: The same CDR3 arises from other DNA sequences in this sample as well. The rearrangement links TRBV3-1 (or the pseudogene TRBV3-2) to TRBJ1-5; D gene ambiguous. CDR3 length: 14 amino acids. V dropped 1 base and J dropped 4 bases, with 8 bases sitting between them. Germline loops: CDR1 LGHDT, CDR2 YNNKEL (reference sequence). Here the CDR3 reads CASSQAGGNQPQHF. The CDR3 DNA reads TGTGCCAGCAGCCAAGCGGGAGGTAATCAGCCCCAGCATTTT.

The genes are TRBV15 and TRBJ2-7; D uncertain. V lost 0 bases to trimming and J lost 7 bases, with 7 bases between them. CDR1 LNHNV and CDR2 YYDKDF come from the germline V gene (reference sequence). The CDR3 runs to 12 residues. CDR3 nucleotide sequence: TGTGCCACCAGCAGAGATTTCGGTGAGCAGTACTTC. This encodes CATSRDFGEQYF.

The chain combines TRBV19 with TRBJ2-5; 10 bases align to TRBD2. J was trimmed by 5 bases and V by 1 base; bases with no gene match: 7. CDR3 size: 16 residues. Germline V gene data show CDR1 as LNHDA and CDR2 as SQIVND (reference sequence). The CDR3 loop is CASSIGPSGGFETQYF. For the CDR3, the DNA is TGTGCCAGTAGTATAGGCCCTAGCGGGGGATTCGAGACCCAGTACTTC. Complete variable domain (other parts from reference TRBV19 and TRBJ2-5): DGGITQSPKYLFRKEGQNVTLSCEQNLNHDAMYWYRQDPGQGLRLIYYSQIVNDFQKGDIAEGYSVSREKKESFPLTVTSAQKNPTAFYLCASSIGPSGGFETQYFGPGTRLLVL.

This clone was found a few times. The genes are TRBV5-6 and TRBJ1-2; 7 bases line up with TRBD1. CDR1 is SGHDT, CDR2 YYEEEE, per germline. There are 14 residues in the CDR3. J gave up 5 bases and V 4 bases, and 8 bases lay outside the gene matches. Here the CDR3 DNA reads TGTGCCAGCAGCCGGGACAGTGGGGGATATGGCTACACCTTC. It specifies CASSRDSGGYGYTF.

The gene calls are TRBV6-5 and TRBJ1-6; 8 bases are a match to TRBD1. This CDR3 is 15 amino acids long. Germline CDR1 reads MNHEY; CDR2 reads SVGAGI. The trim removed 6 bases at V and 15 bases at J, leaving 16 bases unmatched. As DNA, the CDR3 is TGTGCCAGCAGCCTAACGCCAGGACAGGGACGGGTCCTCCACTTT. Translating gives CASSLTPGQGRVLHF.

The chain uses TRBV4-1 and TRBJ2-7; 7 nucleotides line up with TRBD1. The CDR3 is made up of 14 amino acids. The V segment lost 1 base and the J segment 2 bases; nucleotides outside the gene matches: 2. The germline gives CDR1 MGHRA, CDR2 YSYEKL. The CDR3 sequence is CASSQVGQPYEQYF. In DNA form, the CDR3 reads TGCGCCAGCAGCCAAGTGGGACAGCCCTACGAGCAGTACTTC.

The chain uses TRBV2 and TRBJ1-2; D is unclear. V shed 6 bases and J shed 4 bases, with 12 bases lying between them. Per the germline V gene, CDR1 is SNHLY and CDR2 is FYNNEI. This CDR3 is 13 amino acids long. The CDR3 spells CASREDGIYGYTF. CDR3 DNA sequence: TGTGCCAGCAGGGAGGATGGTATCTATGGCTACACCTTC.

V gene TRBV6-2 or TRBV6-3 combines with J gene TRBJ2-7; 9 nucleotides match TRBD2. The CDR3 has 18 residues. V was pared by 2 bases and J by 2 bases, with 13 bases of the junction left unmatched. Per the germline V gene, CDR1 is MNHEY and CDR2 is SVGEGT. As DNA, the CDR3 is TGTGCCAGCAGTTACCCCGGTCCTAGCGGGATACTAACCTACGAGCAGTACTTC. It codes for CASSYPGPSGILTYEQYF.

In nucleotides, the CDR3 is TGTGCCAGCAGCTTAATCTGGCTAGCGGGAGAAGATGAGCAGTTCTTC. This gives the protein CASSLIWLAGEDEQFF. The chain is built from TRBV7-2 and TRBJ2-1; the match to TRBD2 covers 10 bases. In germline, CDR1 is SGHTA, CDR2 FQGNSA. The length of the CDR3 is 16 residues. Germline trimming cut 2 bases from V and 8 bases from J; bases unmatched to any gene: 9.

The chain combines TRBV10-3 with TRBJ2-3, with TRBD2 identical over 7 bases. Germline lookup yields CDR1 ENHRY and CDR2 SYGVKD. This CDR3 has 14 amino acids. Trimming at V came to 10 bases and at J to 0 bases, leaving 7 bases not matched to a gene. CDR3 bases: TGTGCCACCAAAAGCGGGGCCAGCACAGATACGCAGTATTTT. It specifies CATKSGASTDTQYF.

This sequence joins TRBV27 and TRBJ1-2, with D tentatively TRBD1 (6 bases). This CDR3 spans 15 amino acids. The germline V and J ends were trimmed by 1 base and 7 bases, with 16 bases remaining between them. CDR1 and CDR2 (germline): MNHEY, SMNVEV (reference sequence). CDR3 sequence: CASSLYLGAPFGYTF. For the CDR3, the DNA is TGTGCCAGCAGTTTATACCTGGGGGCGCCTTTTGGCTACACCTTC.

This clone was seen a handful of times. The chain links TRBV28 to TRBJ1-1; 8 positions agree with TRBD1. This CDR3 is 15 amino acids long. Germline V CDR1 and CDR2: MDHEN, SYDVKM. The V segment lost 5 bases and the J segment 3 bases; nucleotides outside the gene matches: 8. CDR3: CASSPGQGRDTEAFF. The CDR3 nucleotides read TGTGCCAGCAGTCCAGGACAGGGACGGGACACTGAAGCTTTCTTT. The whole variable domain, remainder taken from reference TRBV28 and TRBJ1-1, is DVKVTQSSRYLVKRTGEKVFLECVQDMDHENMFWYRQDPGLGLRLIYFSYDVKMKEKGDIPEGYSVSREKKERFSLILESASTNQTSMYLCASSPGQGRDTEAFFGQGTRLTVV.

The genes are TRBV6-5 and TRBJ1-1; the D gene is possibly TRBD1 (6 bases). The V gene's germline CDR1 is MNHEY and CDR2 SVGAGI. The length of the CDR3 is 13 residues. The V end was cut by 7 bases, the J end by 1 base, with 10 bases between. The CDR3 region has the DNA TGTGCCAGCAAAAGGACAGAGAACACTGAAGCTTTCTTT. Protein product: CASKRTENTEAFF.

The CDR3 spells CASSQVSGGSNEQFF. CDR3 nucleotides: TGTGCCAGCAGCCAAGTAAGCGGGGGGAGCAATGAGCAGTTCTTC. This chain uses TRBV14 with TRBJ2-1; the match to TRBD2 covers 9 bases. With V trimmed by 1 base and J by 6 bases, 4 bases remained unmatched. The CDR3 length is 15 residues. Germline lookup yields CDR1 SGHDN and CDR2 FVKESK.

This sequence joins TRBV6-5 and TRBJ1-4, with TRBD1 identical over 7 bases. Per the germline V gene, CDR1 is MNHEY and CDR2 is SVGAGI. The CDR3 extends over 16 amino acids. V lost 2 bases to trimming and J lost 5 bases; unmatched junction nucleotides: 8. DNA of the CDR3: TGTGCCAGCAGTTACGCAACCGGGACAGAAAATGAAAAACTGTTTTTT. Amino acids: CASSYATGTENEKLFF.

J is TRBJ2-7 and V is TRBV21-1; the D call in the table, TRBD2, was not verified against the DNA. TRBV21-1 is an annotated pseudogene. There are 19 residues in the CDR3. The CDR3, as DNA: TGTGCCAGCAGCAAAGGGGCTAGCGGGAGGTCGACCATCTCCTACGAGCAGTACTTC. Its translation: CASSKGASGRSTISYEQYF.

This rearrangement joins TRBV19 to TRBJ2-1; the match to TRBD2 covers 9 bases. Germline values: CDR1 LNHDA, CDR2 SQIVND (reference sequence). With 8 bases clipped from V and 0 bases from J, the junction kept 11 bases outside the gene matches. The CDR3 spans 17 residues. The CDR3 sequence is CASQRLAGPSSYNEQFF. The CDR3 DNA follows: TGTGCCAGTCAACGGCTAGCGGGGCCGAGCTCCTACAATGAGCAGTTCTTC.

The chain combines TRBV18 with TRBJ2-1; 10 bases are a match to TRBD2. J was trimmed by 3 bases and V by 5 bases; bases with no gene match: 7. The CDR3 has 16 amino acids. Germline values: CDR1 KGHSH, CDR2 LQKENI. The DNA of the CDR3 is TGTGCCAGCTCAATACCTAGCGGGAGTATCTACAATGAGCAGTTCTTC. Amino acid sequence: CASSIPSGSIYNEQFF.

This chain links TRBV6-6 with TRBJ1-6, with D possibly matching TRBD1 (5 bases). V was clipped by 5 bases and J by 10 bases, with 15 bases between them. Germline CDR1 is MNHNY and CDR2 is SVGAGI (reference sequence). The CDR3 has 14 amino acids. In DNA form, the CDR3 reads TGTGCCAGCAGTCCAGACAGAGCTGGGTCACCCCTCCACTTT. Translated, it gives CASSPDRAGSPLHF.